The 13 T cell receptor beta chains reported below all come from one sample, sequenced in a study of cytotoxic CD8 clonotypes in ibrutinib-treated CLL. TCRdb's table, derived via immunoSEQ multiplex PCR, lists solely in-frame clones and lacks some. The repertoire holds about 140,000 clones, with 80% as singletons. The sample consisted of PBMCs, taken after 36 months of ibrutinib treatment. These TCRs come from a human donor with chronic lymphocytic leukemia.

This chain links TRBV10-3 with TRBJ2-7; 7 nucleotides agree with TRBD1. Losses at the gene ends were 6 bases for V and 0 bases for J; bases not matched to a gene: 5. Germline CDR1 reads ENHRY; CDR2 reads SYGVKD. The CDR3 consists of 14 residues. The CDR3 DNA follows: TGTGCCATCAGCACACAGGGGAGCTCCTACGAGCAGTACTTC. It translates to CAISTQGSSYEQYF.

The chain carries TRBV28 and TRBJ1-1; D is unresolved. This CDR3 is 15 amino acids long. V lost 1 base and J lost 1, with 10 bases in between. From germline, CDR1 is MDHEN and CDR2 SYDVKM. This chain's CDR3 is CASSLFRVSNTEAFF. CDR3 DNA: TGTGCCAGCAGTTTATTTAGGGTTTCGAACACTGAAGCTTTCTTT.

V gene TRBV28 combines with J gene TRBJ2-5; TRBD1 is a possible D gene (6 bases). V dropped 8 bases and J dropped 1 base, with 14 bases sitting between them. The CDR3 totals 14 residues. Germline V gives CDR1 MDHEN, CDR2 SYDVKM. Here the CDR3 DNA reads TGTGCCAGCCACAGGGCCCGCTTCCAAGAGACCCAGTACTTC. This sequence encodes CASHRARFQETQYF.

CDR3 region: CASSPSSVLGNYGYTF. The CDR3 region has the DNA TGTGCCAGCAGCCCTAGTTCAGTCCTTGGTAACTATGGCTACACCTTC. This chain joins TRBV5-6 and TRBJ1-2; D is unresolved. The CDR3 extends over 16 amino acids. Germline V gene data show CDR1 as SGHDT and CDR2 as YYEEEE. The V end lost 4 bases, the J end lost 1 base, and 17 bases lay between the germline ends.

V gene TRBV10-3 combines with J gene TRBJ1-2; D is unresolved. CDR1 is ENHRY, CDR2 SYGVKD, per germline. Trimming pared 5 bases from V and 8 bases from J, leaving 15 bases between. CDR3 length: 13 residues. The CDR3 spells CAISTLMGIGYTF. CDR3 in DNA: TGTGCCATCAGTACCCTCATGGGGATAGGCTACACCTTC.

The chain uses TRBV5-6 and TRBJ1-6, with no clear D. The CDR3 extends over 11 amino acids. V was trimmed by 3 bases and J by 9 bases, leaving 4 bases between them. In germline, CDR1 is SGHDT, CDR2 YYEEEE. The CDR3 coding sequence is TGTGCCAGCAGCTCGGGTTCACCCCTCCACTTT. Residues: CASSSGSPLHF.

The chain carries TRBV10-3 and TRBJ2-5; weak D call: TRBD1 (6 bases). This CDR3 spans 14 amino acids. Trimming removed 4 bases from V and 5 bases from J, with 14 bases in between. Germline V gene data show CDR1 as ENHRY and CDR2 as SYGVKD. The DNA for the CDR3 is TGTGCCATCAGTGCGACAACAGGGTTTGAGACCCAGTACTTC. Its protein is CAISATTGFETQYF.

The V and J genes are TRBV2 and TRBJ2-6; TRBD2 matches at 13 bases. The germline CDR1 and CDR2 sequences are SNHLY and FYNNEI. V dropped 9 bases and J dropped 4; count of bases not matched to a gene: 9. The CDR3 spans 17 residues. Written as DNA, the CDR3 is TGTGCCAGAACCGGGACTAGCGGGGTGGAAGGGGCCAACGTCCTGACTTTC. It encodes CARTGTSGVEGANVLTF.

The sample holds one count of this clone. This rearrangement joins TRBV11-3 to TRBJ2-3; no clear D gene. The V end lost 1 base, the J end lost 0 bases, and 5 bases lay between the germline ends. The CDR3 consists of 14 residues. Germline CDR1 is SGHNT and CDR2 is YENEEA. The CDR3 bases are TGTGCCAGCAGCTTAGCACCAAGCACAGATACGCAGTATTTT. It translates to CASSLAPSTDTQYF.

This sequence joins TRBV5-6 and TRBJ2-7; 11 bases match TRBD2. V lost 2 bases and J lost 6; bases outside the gene matches: 7. The germline gives CDR1 SGHDT, CDR2 YYEEEE. This CDR3 is built from 15 residues. The DNA for the CDR3 is TGTGCCAGCAGCTTCCCTAGCGGGGGGTTCTTCGAGCAGTACTTC. Its protein product is CASSFPSGGFFEQYF.

A single count supports this clone. This sequence joins TRBV2 and TRBJ1-1, with D tentatively TRBD1 (5 bases). The V gene's germline CDR1 is SNHLY and CDR2 FYNNEI. The CDR3 consists of 14 residues. Trimming cost V 6 bases and J 1 base, with 12 bases left between them. The CDR3 loop is CASRVGQGNTEAFF. The CDR3 nucleotides are TGTGCCAGCAGGGTTGGTCAGGGGAACACTGAAGCTTTCTTT.

This clone was counted once. The rearrangement joins TRBV14 to TRBJ2-7, with 7 nucleotides matching TRBD1. The CDR3 runs 14 residues. With V trimmed by 3 bases and J by 4 bases, 6 bases remained unmatched. Looked up from germline, CDR1 is SGHDN and CDR2 is FVKESK. CDR3: CASSHTGVLYEQYF. The CDR3 DNA follows: TGTGCCAGCAGCCATACAGGGGTACTGTACGAGCAGTACTTC. The whole variable domain, remainder taken from reference TRBV14 and TRBJ2-7, is EAGVTQFPSHSVIEKGQTVTLRCDPISGHDNLYWYRRVMGKEIKFLLHFVKESKQDESGMPNNRFLAERTGGTYSTLKVQPAELEDSGVYFCASSHTGVLYEQYFGPGTRLTVT.

This rearrangement joins TRBV7-9 to TRBJ1-2; D not resolved. V was cut by 5 bases and J by 2 bases, with 12 bases left in between. Germline loops: CDR1 SEHNR, CDR2 FQNEAQ (reference sequence). The CDR3 covers 14 residues. CDR3 amino acids: CASSPRFGNYGYTF. The CDR3 DNA reads TGTGCCAGCAGCCCCCGCTTTGGAAACTATGGCTACACCTTC.